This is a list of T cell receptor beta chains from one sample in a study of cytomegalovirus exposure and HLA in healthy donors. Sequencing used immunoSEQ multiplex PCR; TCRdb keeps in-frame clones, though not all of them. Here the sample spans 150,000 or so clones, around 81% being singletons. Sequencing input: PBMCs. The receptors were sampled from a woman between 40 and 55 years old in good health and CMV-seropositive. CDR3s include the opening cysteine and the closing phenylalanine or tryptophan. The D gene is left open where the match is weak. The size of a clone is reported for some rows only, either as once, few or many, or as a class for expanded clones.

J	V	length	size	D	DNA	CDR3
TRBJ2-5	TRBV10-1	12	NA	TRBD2	TGCGCCAGCAGTGAGTCTTGGACTAGGACGCACTTC	CASSESWTRTHF
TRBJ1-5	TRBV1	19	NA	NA	TGCACCAGCAGCCAAGACAGGGTTCGGCCGATCTATAGCAATCAGCCCCAGCATTTT	CTSSQDRVRPIYSNQPQHF
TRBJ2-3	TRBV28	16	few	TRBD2	TGTGCCAGCAGCGGGACAGGGCCTAGCGGGGGGGATACGCAGTATTTT	CASSGTGPSGGDTQYF
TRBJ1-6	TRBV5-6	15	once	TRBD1	TGTGCCAGCAGACCTCGGACAGGGGCCCATTCACCCCTCCACTTT	CASRPRTGAHSPLHF
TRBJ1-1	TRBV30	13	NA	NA	TGTGCCTGGAGTGGCCTCAGGGGAACTGAAGCTTTCTTT	CAWSGLRGTEAFF
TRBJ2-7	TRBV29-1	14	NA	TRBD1	TGCAGCGTTGCGGGGACAGCGAGCTCCTACGAGCAGTACTTC	CSVAGTASSYEQYF
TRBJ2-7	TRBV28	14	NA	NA	TGTGCCAGCAGTTTGGTCGGGAGCTCCTACGAGCAGTACTTC	CASSLVGSSYEQYF
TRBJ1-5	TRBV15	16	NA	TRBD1	TGTGCCACCAGCAGAGACCCGACAGGGTACAATCAGCCCCAGCATTTT	CATSRDPTGYNQPQHF
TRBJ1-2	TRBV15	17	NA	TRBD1	TGTGCCACCAGCAGAGACCCATCGGGACAGGGCAACTATGGCTACACCTTC	CATSRDPSGQGNYGYTF
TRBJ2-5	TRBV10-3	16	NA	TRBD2	TGTGCCATCAGTGCACCGGGACTAGCGGGACCGGAGACCCAGTACTTC	CAISAPGLAGPETQYF
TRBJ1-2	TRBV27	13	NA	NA	TGTGCCAGCAGTTTTTCACCGTCTATGGGCTACACCTTC	CASSFSPSMGYTF
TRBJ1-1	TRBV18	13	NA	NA	TGTGCCAGCTTCACCTCGTTCGGTTCTGAAGCTTTCTTT	CASFTSFGSEAFF
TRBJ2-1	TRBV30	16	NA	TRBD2	TGTGCCTGGAGGCAGGGACTAGCGGGATACTACAATGAGCAGTTCTTC	CAWRQGLAGYYNEQFF
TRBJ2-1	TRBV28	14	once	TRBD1	TGTGCCAGCGGCGGCAGGGGGCCCTTCAATGAGCAGTTCTTC	CASGGRGPFNEQFF
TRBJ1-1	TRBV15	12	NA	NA	TGTGCCACCAGCCCAGGGGAGCTTGAAGCTTTCTTT	CATSPGELEAFF
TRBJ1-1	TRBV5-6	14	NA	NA	TGTGCCAGCAGATACGGACAGCTGAACACTGAAGCTTTCTTT	CASRYGQLNTEAFF
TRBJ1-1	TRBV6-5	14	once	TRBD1	TGTGCCAGCAGTTACTCCCGACAGGGAACTGAAGCTTTCTTT	CASSYSRQGTEAFF
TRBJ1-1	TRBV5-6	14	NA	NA	TGTGCCAGCAGCTACGGGAGACCGAACACTGAAGCTTTCTTT	CASSYGRPNTEAFF
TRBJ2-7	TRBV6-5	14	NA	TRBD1	TGTGCCAGCACCCGCGGACAGGGGGTCTACGAGCAGTACTTC	CASTRGQGVYEQYF
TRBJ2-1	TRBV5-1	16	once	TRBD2	TGCGCCAGCAGCTTGGGGGGACTAGCGGGTTACAATGAGCAGTTCTTC	CASSLGGLAGYNEQFF
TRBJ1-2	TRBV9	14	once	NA	TGTGCCAGCAGCGCCAGACACCGGAACTATGGCTACACCTTC	CASSARHRNYGYTF
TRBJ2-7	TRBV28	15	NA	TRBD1	TGTGCCAGCAGACCAAGCGGGACAGGGGGCTACGAGCAGTACTTC	CASRPSGTGGYEQYF
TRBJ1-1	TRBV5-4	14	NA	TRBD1	TGTGCCAGCAGCCCAAGCAACAGGGGGACTGAAGCTTTCTTT	CASSPSNRGTEAFF
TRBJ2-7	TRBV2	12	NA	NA	TGTGCCAGCAGTGTTAGTCCTTACGAGCAGTACTTC	CASSVSPYEQYF
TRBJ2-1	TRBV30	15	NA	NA	TGTGCCGGGGGGACGGGACCAACGTCCTACAATGAGCAGTTCTTC	CAGGTGPTSYNEQFF
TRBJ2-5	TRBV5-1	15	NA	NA	TGCGCCAGCAGCTTGGAGCTGACAGTCGAAGAGACCCAGTACTTC	CASSLELTVEETQYF
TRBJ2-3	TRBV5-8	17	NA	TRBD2	TGTGCCAGCAGCTGGTTTCCGGGACTAGCTAGTACAGATACGCAGTATTTT	CASSWFPGLASTDTQYF
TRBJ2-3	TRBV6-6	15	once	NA	TGTGCCAGCAGGTTAACAGGAAAAAGCACAGATACGCAGTATTTT	CASRLTGKSTDTQYF
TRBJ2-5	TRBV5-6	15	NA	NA	TGTGCCAGCAGCTTCCCAGGGGCCCCCCAAGAGACCCAGTACTTC	CASSFPGAPQETQYF
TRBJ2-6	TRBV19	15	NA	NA	TGTGCCAGTAGTATCGGGGGAACTGGGGCCAACGTCCTGACTTTC	CASSIGGTGANVLTF
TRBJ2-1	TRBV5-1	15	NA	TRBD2	TGCGCCAGCAGGGTCGGACTAGCGGGAGAGTATGAGCAGTTCTTC	CASRVGLAGEYEQFF
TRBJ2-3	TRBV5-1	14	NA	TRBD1	TGCGCCAGCAGCCCGGGACAGGGAACAGATACGCAGTATTTT	CASSPGQGTDTQYF
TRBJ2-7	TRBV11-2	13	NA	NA	TGTGCCAGCAGCTTGACTAGTCCTTACGAGCAGTACTTC	CASSLTSPYEQYF
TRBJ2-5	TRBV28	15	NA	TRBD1	TGTGCCAGCAGTATAGTAACAGGGGGCCAAGAGACCCAGTACTTC	CASSIVTGGQETQYF
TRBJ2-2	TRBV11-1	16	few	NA	TGTGCCAGCAGCCCCGTCCGGCTAGTGAGCACCGGGGAGCTGTTTTTT	CASSPVRLVSTGELFF
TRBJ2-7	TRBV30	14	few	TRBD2	TGTGCCTGGAGTCCGGGGAGGGCCCTGAACGAGCAGTACTTC	CAWSPGRALNEQYF
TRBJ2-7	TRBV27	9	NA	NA	TGTGCCAGCGGCTGGGAGGAGTACTTC	CASGWEEYF
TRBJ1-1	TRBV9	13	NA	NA	TGTGCCAGCAGCGTAGACGGGGTCACTGAAGCTTTCTTT	CASSVDGVTEAFF
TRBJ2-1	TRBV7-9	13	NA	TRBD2	TGTGCCAGCAGCCGAGAGACTAGCGGGAAGCAGTTCTTC	CASSRETSGKQFF
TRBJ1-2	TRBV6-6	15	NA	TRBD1	TGTGCCAGCAGTTATGACAGGGTATGGAACTATGGCTACACCTTC	CASSYDRVWNYGYTF
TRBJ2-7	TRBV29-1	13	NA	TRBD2	TGCAGCGTCGGACTAGCGGGTTCCTACGAGCAGTACTTC	CSVGLAGSYEQYF
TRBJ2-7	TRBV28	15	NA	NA	TGTGCCAGCCTAAGTAGACTGGGCGGGACCTACGAGCAGTACTTC	CASLSRLGGTYEQYF
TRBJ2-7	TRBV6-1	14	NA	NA	TGTGCCAGCAGTGAATACTACAGGCAGGGCGAGCAGTACTTC	CASSEYYRQGEQYF
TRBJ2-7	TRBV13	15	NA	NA	TGTGCCAGCAGCCTGGGCGCGGGGAGCTCCTACGAGCAGTACTTC	CASSLGAGSSYEQYF
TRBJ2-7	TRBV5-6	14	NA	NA	TGTGCCAGCAGCTTGGCAGAGACTTCCTACGAGCAGTACTTC	CASSLAETSYEQYF
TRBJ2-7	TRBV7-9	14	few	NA	TGTGCCAGCAGCTTAGACAGTTTAGCCTACGAGCAGTACTTC	CASSLDSLAYEQYF
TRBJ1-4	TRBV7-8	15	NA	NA	TGTGCCAGCAGCCAGGGGTCGAGGCCCGGGGAAAAACTGTTTTTT	CASSQGSRPGEKLFF
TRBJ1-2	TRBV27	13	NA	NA	TGTGCCAGCCGGAGAGGACAGATCTATGGCTACACCTTC	CASRRGQIYGYTF
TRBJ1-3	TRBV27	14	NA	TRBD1	TGTGCCAGCAGTCCCAACAGGGGGCGAAACACCATATATTTT	CASSPNRGRNTIYF
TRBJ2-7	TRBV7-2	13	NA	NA	TGTGCCAGCAGCTTAGCCTTTTCCTACGAGCAGTACTTC	CASSLAFSYEQYF
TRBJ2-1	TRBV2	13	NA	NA	TGTGCCAGCAGTGAACGGCTAGTATTAGAGCAGTTCTTC	CASSERLVLEQFF
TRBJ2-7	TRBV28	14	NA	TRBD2	TGTGCCAGCATCCTTAGCGGGAGAGCATACGAGCAGTACTTC	CASILSGRAYEQYF
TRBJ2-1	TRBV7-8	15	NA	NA	TGTGCCAGCTGGGGACGACTAGGTGTATACAATGAGCAGTTCTTC	CASWGRLGVYNEQFF
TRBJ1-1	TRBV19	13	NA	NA	TGTGCCAGTAGTATCTTCCAGGGGCTTGAAGCTTTCTTT	CASSIFQGLEAFF
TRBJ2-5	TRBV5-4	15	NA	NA	TGTGCCAGCAGCGGAATTAGCGGTTGGGGGGAGACCCAGTACTTC	CASSGISGWGETQYF